This section outlines one T cell receptor (beta chain) sequence together with its context. The antigen is not known. The data were taken from a study of CXCR3-negative and CXCR3-positive naive CD8 T cells. Findings of the study overall: TRB CDR3s were more hydrophobic in CXCR3-positive than in CXCR3-negative naive cells.

Each CD8+ T cell subset was flow-sorted in triplicate. Every sort contained some 300,000 cells. The CDR3 spans 13 residues. TRB cDNA was prepared as libraries by UMI-labeled 5' RACE. TCRdb reprocessed the 5' RACE reads and stores each CDR3 protein as one record, lacking DNA. Here the sample table reports around 92,000 distinct CDR3 sequences. The receptor was isolated from a human donor in good health. Some clones in this sample may be carry-over from other donors' samples. The sequencing input was naive CXCR3- CD8+ T cells from blood. The sample's subset: CD45RO-CCR7+CD27+CD95- naive CD8+ T cells lacking CXCR3 (TNR3-). The chain carries TRBV12-3 or TRBV12-4 and TRBJ2-2; TCRdb outputs TRBD1, but without DNA this stays unchecked. The CDR3 loop reads CASTGGETGELFF.